Below, 3 T cell receptor beta chains from the same sample are listed, as sequenced in a study of cytomegalovirus exposure and HLA in healthy donors. Both 60 Vbeta primers and 13 Jbeta primers went into the PCR. Libraries were prepared by immunoSEQ multiplex PCR; TCRdb keeps only in-frame clonotypes and omits some of them. The table records under 250,000 clones, 70% to 80% of them present only once. Sequencing was done on a sample of PBMCs. The receptors were gathered from a young man in good health and CMV-seronegative.

The rearrangement links TRBV6-6 to TRBJ2-1; 7 nucleotides match TRBD2. V shed 2 bases, J shed 6 bases, and the junction held 4 bases outside the gene matches. The CDR3 contains 14 residues. The germline CDR1 and CDR2 sequences are MNHNY and SVGAGI (reference sequence). The CDR3 reads CASSYSGTPNEQFF. The CDR3 coding sequence is TGTGCCAGCAGTTACAGCGGGACCCCCAATGAGCAGTTCTTC.

The chain couples TRBV14 to TRBJ1-1; D is unresolved. Trimming removed 4 bases at V and 5 bases at J, with 11 bases between. CDR1 and CDR2 from the germline V gene are SGHDN and FVKESK. The CDR3 is made up of 13 amino acids. The CDR3 coding sequence is TGTGCCAGCAGCCTGCTGGTCTATACTGAAGCTTTCTTT. Encoded protein: CASSLLVYTEAFF.

CDR3 nucleotide sequence: TGTGCCATCAGTACCAGGGTTTCGTCTGGAAACACCATATATTTT. It codes for CAISTRVSSGNTIYF. V is TRBV10-3 and J is TRBJ1-3, with a tentative D call TRBD1 (5 bases). The CDR3 loop spans 15 amino acids. Deletions cut 5 bases from V and 1 base from J, with 12 bases between. Germline values: CDR1 ENHRY, CDR2 SYGVKD.